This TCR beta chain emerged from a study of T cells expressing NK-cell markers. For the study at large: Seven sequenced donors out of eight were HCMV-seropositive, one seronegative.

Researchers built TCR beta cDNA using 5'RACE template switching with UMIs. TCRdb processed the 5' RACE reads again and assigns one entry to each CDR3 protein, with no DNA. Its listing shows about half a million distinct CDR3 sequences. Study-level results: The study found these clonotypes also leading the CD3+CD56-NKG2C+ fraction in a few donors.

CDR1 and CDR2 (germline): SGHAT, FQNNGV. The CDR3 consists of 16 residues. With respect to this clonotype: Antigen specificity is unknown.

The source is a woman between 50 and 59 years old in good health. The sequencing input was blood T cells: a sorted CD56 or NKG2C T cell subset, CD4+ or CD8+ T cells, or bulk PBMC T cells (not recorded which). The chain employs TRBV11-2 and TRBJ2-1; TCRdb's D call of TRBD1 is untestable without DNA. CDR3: CASSFGDRVGYNEQFF.